This record covers a single T cell receptor beta chain. This CDR3 has 15 amino acids. Germline CDR1 is SNHLY and CDR2 is FYNNEI. Trimming removed 10 bases from V and 3 bases from J; junction bases left unmatched: 11. The sample comes from a study of control samples from healthy donors and cancer patients. Profiling relied on immunoSEQ multiplex PCR, and the TCRdb table lists in-frame clones only, not all of them. The table has tens of thousands of clones, about 90% seen once; the top ten hold 1.9%. V usage is TRBV2 and J usage is TRBJ2-7, with 11 bases matching TRBD2. Sequenced sample: PBMCs. This sequence was found in a woman in her sixties or seventies with head and neck cancer. The CDR3 DNA follows: TGTGCCACCGGGACTAGCGGAATTTTAGACTACGAGCAGTACTTC. Encoded protein: CATGTSGILDYEQYF.